This paragraph reports one TCR beta chain. The data were obtained in a study of blood T cell repertoires in COVID-19. About the study: COVID-19 samples, acute and convalescent, were from the United States, Italy and Spain. Sources were T cells, B-cell-depleted T cells, or PBMCs; the material itself was cDNA or gDNA.

How the authors handled the data: Using reference gene primer amplification, nucleated cell counts were estimated. TCRdb keeps only in-frame clones here, not all; method: immunoSEQ multiplex PCR. The V and J calls and clone size were taken over from that table, and D and trimming were inferred from the DNA. This sample has about 280,000 clones, with approximately 84% found just once. Trimming cost V 3 bases and J 9 bases; bases outside gene matches: 15. Germline-derived CDR1 and CDR2 are MGHDK and SYGVNS. This CDR3 has 16 amino acids. This chain joins TRBV25-1 and TRBJ2-3; 7 positions agree with TRBD1. This receptor was identified in a woman in her 30s who had recovered from COVID-19. The source material was peripheral blood. CDR3 region: CASSDLWSGGPGTQYF. The CDR3, as DNA: TGTGCCAGCAGTGATTTGTGGTCAGGGGGACCGGGGACGCAGTATTTT.